This entry concerns a single T cell receptor (beta chain). As yet, its antigen is unknown. Sequencing used immunoSEQ multiplex PCR; TCRdb keeps in-frame clones, though not all of them. The sample shows 75,000 to 80,000 clones, more than 75% of them seen only once. This sample is part of a study of OX40 agonist ivuxolimab in advanced cancers. Study results and caveats: Undetermined was the antigen specificity of the expanded peripheral T cells. Blood T cells, both CD4+ and CD8+, expanded clonally by week 6 at 0.1 to 3.0 mg/kg.

Autoimmune disease history or systemic immunosuppression meant exclusion. Germline V lookup: CDR1 LNHDA, CDR2 SQIVND (reference sequence). V was pared by 4 bases and J by 6 bases, with 3 bases of the junction left unmatched. The CDR3 covers 14 residues. J is TRBJ1-2 and V is TRBV19, with 12 bases matching TRBD1. The clonotype originates from an adult with an advanced solid tumor such as melanoma, head and neck, liver or kidney cancer. Specimen: CD4+ or CD8+ T cells sorted from blood, collected in a trial of the OX40 agonist ivuxolimab. CDR3 sequence (DNA): TGTGCCAGTAGTAGGGACAGGGGGCGAGATGGCTACACCTTC. Translation: CASSRDRGRDGYTF.